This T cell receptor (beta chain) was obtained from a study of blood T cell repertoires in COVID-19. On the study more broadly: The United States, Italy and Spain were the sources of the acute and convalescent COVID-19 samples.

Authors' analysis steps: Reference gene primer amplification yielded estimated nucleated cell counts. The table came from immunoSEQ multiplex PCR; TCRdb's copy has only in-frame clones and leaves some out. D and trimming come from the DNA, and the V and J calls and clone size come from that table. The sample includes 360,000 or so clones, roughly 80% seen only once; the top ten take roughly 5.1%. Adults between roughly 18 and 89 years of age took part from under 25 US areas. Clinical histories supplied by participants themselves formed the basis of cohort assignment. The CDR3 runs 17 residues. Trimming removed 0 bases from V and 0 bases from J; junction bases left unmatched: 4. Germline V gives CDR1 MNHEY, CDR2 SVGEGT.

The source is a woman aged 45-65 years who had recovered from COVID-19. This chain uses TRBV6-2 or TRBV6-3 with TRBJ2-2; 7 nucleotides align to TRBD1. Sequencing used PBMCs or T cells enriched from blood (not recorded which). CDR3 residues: CASSYSTGFPNTGELFF. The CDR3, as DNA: TGTGCCAGCAGTTACTCGACAGGGTTCCCGAACACCGGGGAGCTGTTTTTT.